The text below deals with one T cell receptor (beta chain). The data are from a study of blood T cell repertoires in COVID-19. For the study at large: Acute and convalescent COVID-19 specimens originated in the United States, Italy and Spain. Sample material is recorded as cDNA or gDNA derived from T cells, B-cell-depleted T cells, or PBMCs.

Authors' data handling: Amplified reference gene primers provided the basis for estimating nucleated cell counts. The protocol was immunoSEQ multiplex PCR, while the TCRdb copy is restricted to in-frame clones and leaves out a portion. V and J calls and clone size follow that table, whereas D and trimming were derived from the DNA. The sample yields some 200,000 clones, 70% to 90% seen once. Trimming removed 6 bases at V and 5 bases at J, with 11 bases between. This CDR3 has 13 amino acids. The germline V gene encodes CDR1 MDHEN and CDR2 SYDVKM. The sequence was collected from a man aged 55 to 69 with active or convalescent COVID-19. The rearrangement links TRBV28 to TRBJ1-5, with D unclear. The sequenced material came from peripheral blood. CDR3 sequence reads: CASSPRSHQPQHF. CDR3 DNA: TGTGCCAGCAGCCCGAGGTCGCATCAGCCCCAGCATTTT.